This TCR beta chain was found in a study of control samples from healthy donors and cancer patients. This CDR3 comprises 16 residues. Per germline, CDR1 KGHSY and CDR2 FQNENV. Trimming took 4 bases from V and 4 from J; bases not matched to a gene: 9. TCRdb keeps only in-frame clones here, not all; method: immunoSEQ multiplex PCR. This sample yields some 130,000 clones, of which over 80% are seen a single time; roughly 1.9% belongs to the top ten. Specimen: blood. The clonotype was recovered from a woman aged 45-65 years in good health. The chain employs TRBV16 and TRBJ1-1, with 10 bases identical to TRBD1. Here the CDR3 DNA reads TGTGCCAGCAGCCGTGTGGGACAGGGGATTGGCACTGAAGCTTTCTTT. Its translation is CASSRVGQGIGTEAFF.